These T cell receptor beta chains were read from a single sample in a study of T cells in Graves' hyperthyroidism and ophthalmopathy. TCRdb re-derived calls from the multiplex PCR reads in MiXCR, one entry per CDR3 protein. The sample carries approximately 610,000 distinct CDR3 sequences, around 15% recorded once. Sequenced sample: blood. Receptors originate from a woman aged 18-35 years with Graves' hyperthyroidism. The CDR3 runs from the conserved cysteine through the conserved F or W. The order of the fields is J gene, V gene, D gene, CDR3 length, clone size, CDR3 protein, CDR3 DNA. D genes are given only for firm matches. Part of the rows lack a size; the others show once, few, many or a class for expanded clones.

>TRBJ1-2|TRBV28|NA|15|few
CASSFEQWDNYGYTF
TGTGCCAGCAGTTTCGAACAGTGGGATAACTATGGCTACACCTTC
>TRBJ2-5|TRBV4-1|NA|16|NA
CASSQDSRGGQETQYF
TGCGCCAGCAGCCAAGATAGTAGGGGGGGTCAAGAGACCCAGTACTTC
>TRBJ2-3|TRBV20-1|NA|13|many
CSASEGAGDTQYF
TGCAGTGCTAGTGAAGGGGCAGGAGATACGCAGTATTTT
>TRBJ2-7|TRBV29-1|TRBD1|12|NA
CSVGGTGYEQYF
TGCAGCGTTGGAGGGACAGGCTACGAGCAGTACTTC
>TRBJ1-1|TRBV12-3/TRBV12-4|NA|14|few
CASSLGGARLEAFF
TGTGCCAGCAGTTTAGGAGGGGCGAGGCTCGAAGCTTTCTTT
>TRBJ2-2|TRBV6-1|TRBD1|14|few
CASSRDSLPGELFF
TGTGCCAGCAGCCGGGACAGTCTCCCCGGGGAGCTGTTTTTT
>TRBJ1-2|TRBV6-1|TRBD1|14|few
CASRVSEGAYGYTF
TGTGCCAGCAGAGTATCAGAGGGGGCCTATGGCTACACCTTC
>TRBJ2-3|TRBV20-1|NA|16|NA
CSALNALPTLTDTQYF
TGCAGTGCCCTAAACGCACTGCCGACGCTCACAGATACGCAGTATTTT
>TRBJ2-1|TRBV7-9|TRBD2|15|many
CASSFSLAGGNEQFF
TGTGCCAGCAGCTTCTCACTAGCGGGGGGAAATGAGCAGTTCTTC
>TRBJ2-1|TRBV11-3|TRBD2|16|many
CASSYDGLAEYNEQFF
TGTGCCAGCAGCTACGACGGACTAGCGGAATACAATGAGCAGTTCTTC
>TRBJ1-2|TRBV5-1|NA|14|few
CASSPLVRFAGYTF
TGCGCCAGCAGCCCGCTTGTCCGGTTTGCTGGCTACACCTTC
>TRBJ2-1|TRBV12-3/TRBV12-4|TRBD1|13|few
CASRPGQPNEQFF
TGTGCCAGCAGGCCGGGACAGCCCAATGAGCAGTTCTTC
>TRBJ2-6|TRBV7-3|NA|13|NA
CASRERGANVLTF
TGTGCCAGCCGCGAGCGTGGGGCCAACGTCCTGACTTTC